What follows describes a single T cell receptor beta chain. TEMRA cells were enriched by FACS, while CD8+ and CD4+ T cells were obtained through a negative isolation that was performed magnetically. After extraction with the RNeasy kit, roughly 0.5 to 1 ug of the RNA was reverse transcribed using random hexamers. Across 54 Vbeta and 13 Jbeta, immunoSEQ multiplex PCR amplified TCR beta CDR3. One entry per CDR3 protein results from TCRdb running MiXCR on the immunoSEQ multiplex PCR reads. The sample includes 150,000 to 200,000 distinct CDR3 sequences, approximately 90% seen only once; the top ten take approximately 0.082%. This CDR3 region has 16 residues. In germline, CDR1 is DFQATT, CDR2 SNEGSKA (reference sequence). Germline trimming cut 2 bases from V and 4 bases from J; bases unmatched to any gene: 11. The data were obtained in a study of CD8 T cells in Susac syndrome.

The clonotype originates from a human donor in good health. This chain uses TRBV20-1 with TRBJ2-7; 10 bases agree with TRBD2. The specimen sequenced was CD4+ T cells from PBMCs. Written as DNA, the CDR3 is TGCAGTGCTAGACCGTGGAGTAGCGGGGGGATATACGAGCAGTACTTC. Amino acid sequence: CSARPWSSGGIYEQYF.